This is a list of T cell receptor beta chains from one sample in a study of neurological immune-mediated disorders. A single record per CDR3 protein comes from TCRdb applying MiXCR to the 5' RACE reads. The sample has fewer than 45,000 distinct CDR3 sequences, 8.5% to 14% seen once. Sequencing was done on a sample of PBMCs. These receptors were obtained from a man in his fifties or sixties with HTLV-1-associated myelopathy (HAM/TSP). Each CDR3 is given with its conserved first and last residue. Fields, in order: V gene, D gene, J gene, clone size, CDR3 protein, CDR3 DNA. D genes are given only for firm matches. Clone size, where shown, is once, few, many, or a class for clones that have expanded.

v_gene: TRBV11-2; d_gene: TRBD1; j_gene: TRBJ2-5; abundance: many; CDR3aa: CASSLTTGEQETQYF; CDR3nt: TGTGCCAGCAGCTTAACAACAGGGGAACAGGAGACCCAGTACTTC
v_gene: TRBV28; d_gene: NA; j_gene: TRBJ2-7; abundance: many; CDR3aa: CASSLRSEQYF; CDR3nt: TGTGCCAGCAGTTTAAGGTCCGAGCAGTACTTC
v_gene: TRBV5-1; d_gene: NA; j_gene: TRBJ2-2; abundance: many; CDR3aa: CASSPSRTGELFF; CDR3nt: TGCGCCAGCAGCCCCTCGAGGACCGGGGAGCTGTTTTTT
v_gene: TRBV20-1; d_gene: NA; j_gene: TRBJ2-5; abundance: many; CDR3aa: CSAQTSSETQYF; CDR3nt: TGCAGTGCGCAGACTAGTTCAGAGACCCAGTACTTC
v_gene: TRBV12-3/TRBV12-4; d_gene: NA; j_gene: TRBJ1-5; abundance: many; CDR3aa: CASSYSNSNQPQHF; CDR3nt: TGTGCCAGCAGTTATAGTAATAGCAATCAGCCCCAGCATTTT
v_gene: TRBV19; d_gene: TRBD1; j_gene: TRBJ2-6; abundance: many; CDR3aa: CASSQGTGHSGANVLTF; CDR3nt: TGTGCCAGTAGTCAGGGGACAGGCCACTCTGGGGCCAACGTCCTGACTTTC
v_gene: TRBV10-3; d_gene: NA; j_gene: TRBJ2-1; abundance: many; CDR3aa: CAISGSNNEQFF; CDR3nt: TGTGCCATCAGTGGAAGTAACAATGAGCAGTTCTTC
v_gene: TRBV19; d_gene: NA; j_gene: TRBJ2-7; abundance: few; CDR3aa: CASSQTTEQYF; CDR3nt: TGTGCCAGTAGTCAGACCACCGAGCAGTACTTC
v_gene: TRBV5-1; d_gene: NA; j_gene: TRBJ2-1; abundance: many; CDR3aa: CASSAGGIPGDEQFF; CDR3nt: TGCGCCAGCAGCGCCGGAGGGATCCCTGGGGATGAGCAGTTCTTC
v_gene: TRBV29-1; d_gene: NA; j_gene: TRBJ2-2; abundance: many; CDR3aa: CSVLTGNTGELFF; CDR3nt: TGCAGCGTACTGACGGGTAACACCGGGGAGCTGTTTTTT
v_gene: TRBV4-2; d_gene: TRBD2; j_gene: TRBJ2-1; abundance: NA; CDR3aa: CASSQALAGDRKNEQFF; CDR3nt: TGTGCCAGCAGCCAAGCCTTAGCGGGAGATAGAAAGAATGAGCAGTTCTTC
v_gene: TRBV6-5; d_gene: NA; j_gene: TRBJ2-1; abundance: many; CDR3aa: CASSYGRVNEQFF; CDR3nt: TGTGCCAGCAGTTACGGGCGCGTGAATGAGCAGTTCTTC
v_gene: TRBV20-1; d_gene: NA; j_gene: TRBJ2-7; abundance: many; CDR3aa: CSANREASYEQYF; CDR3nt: TGCAGTGCTAACCGAGAGGCATCCTACGAGCAGTACTTC
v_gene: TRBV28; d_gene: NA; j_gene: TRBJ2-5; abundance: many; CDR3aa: CASNTAAIGETQYF; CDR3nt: TGTGCCAGCAACACGGCCGCCATCGGGGAGACCCAGTACTTC
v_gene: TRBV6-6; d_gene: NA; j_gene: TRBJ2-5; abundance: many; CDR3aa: CASSYPSTGKFQETQYF; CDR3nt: TGTGCCAGCAGTTACCCCAGTACAGGGAAGTTCCAAGAGACCCAGTACTTC
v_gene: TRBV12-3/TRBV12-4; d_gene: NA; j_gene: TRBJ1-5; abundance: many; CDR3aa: CASRMGGNQPQHF; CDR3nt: TGTGCCAGCAGGATGGGGGGCAATCAGCCCCAGCATTTT
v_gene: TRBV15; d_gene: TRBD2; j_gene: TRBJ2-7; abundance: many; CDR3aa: CATSRELAGGGAYEQYF; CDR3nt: TGTGCCACCAGCAGAGAGCTAGCGGGAGGGGGGGCCTACGAGCAGTACTTC
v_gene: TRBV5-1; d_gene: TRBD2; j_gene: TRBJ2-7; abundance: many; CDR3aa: CASRLLAGRAHEQYF; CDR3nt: TGCGCCAGCAGATTGCTAGCGGGCAGGGCCCACGAGCAGTACTTC
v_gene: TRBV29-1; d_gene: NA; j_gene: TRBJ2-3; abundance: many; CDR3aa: CSVDRSGEGTDTQYF; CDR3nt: TGCAGCGTTGATAGGTCAGGGGAAGGCACAGATACGCAGTATTTT
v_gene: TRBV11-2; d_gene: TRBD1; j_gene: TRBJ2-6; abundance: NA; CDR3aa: CACSLFFGQAQSSGANVLTF; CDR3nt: TGTGCCTGCAGCTTATTTTTCGGACAGGCCCAGAGCTCTGGGGCCAACGTCCTGACTTTT
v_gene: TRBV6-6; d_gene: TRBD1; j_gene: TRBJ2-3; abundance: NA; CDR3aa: CASSPTATGGTDTQYF; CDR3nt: TGTGCCAGCAGTCCGACGGCGACAGGGGGCACAGATACGCAGTATTTT
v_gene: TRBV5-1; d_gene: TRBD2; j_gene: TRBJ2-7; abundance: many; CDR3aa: CASSFQYGGTQEQYF; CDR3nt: TGCGCCAGCAGCTTCCAGTACGGGGGGACGCAGGAGCAGTACTTC
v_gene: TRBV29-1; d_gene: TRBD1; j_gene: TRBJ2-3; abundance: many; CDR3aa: CSVEGGQGSTDTQYF; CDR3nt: TGCAGCGTTGAAGGGGGACAGGGGAGCACAGATACGCAGTATTTT
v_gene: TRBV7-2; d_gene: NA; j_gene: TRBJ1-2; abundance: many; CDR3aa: CASSLSGSYGYTF; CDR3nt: TGTGCCAGCAGCTTATCAGGGTCCTATGGCTACACCTTC
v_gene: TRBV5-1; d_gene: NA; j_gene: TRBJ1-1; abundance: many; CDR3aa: CASSSGGGDRTEAFF; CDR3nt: TGCGCCAGCAGCTCGGGTGGAGGGGATCGCACTGAAGCTTTCTTT
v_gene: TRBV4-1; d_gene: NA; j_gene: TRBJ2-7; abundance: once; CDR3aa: CASSPHAGLGGQYF; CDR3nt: TGCGCCAGCAGCCCTCATGCAGGACTCGGCGGGCAGTACTTC
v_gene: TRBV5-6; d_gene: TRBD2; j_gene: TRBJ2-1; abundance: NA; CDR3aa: CASSLWGGLSYNAQFF; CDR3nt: TGTGCCAGCAGCTTATGGGGAGGGCTCTCCTACAATGCGCAGTTCTTC
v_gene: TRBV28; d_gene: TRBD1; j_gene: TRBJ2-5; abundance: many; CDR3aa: CASSFLTQGAKGETQYF; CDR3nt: TGTGCCAGCAGTTTCCTTACGCAGGGGGCAAAGGGGGAGACCCAGTACTTC
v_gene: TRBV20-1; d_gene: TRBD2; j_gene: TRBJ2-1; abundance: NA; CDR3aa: CSAMGPGTSGRTAYNEQFF; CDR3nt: TGCAGTGCTATGGGTCCCGGGACTAGCGGGAGAACCGCTTACAATGAGCAGTTCTTC
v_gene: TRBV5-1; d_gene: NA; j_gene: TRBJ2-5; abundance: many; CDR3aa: CASSTGTQRGETQYF; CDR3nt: TGCGCCAGCAGTACCGGGACCCAAAGAGGAGAGACCCAGTACTTC
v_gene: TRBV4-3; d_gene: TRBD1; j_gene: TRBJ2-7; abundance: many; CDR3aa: CASSRTGTDNEQYF; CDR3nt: TGCGCCAGCAGTCGCACCGGGACAGATAACGAGCAGTACTTC
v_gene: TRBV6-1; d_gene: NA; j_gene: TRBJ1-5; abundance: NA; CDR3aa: CASNAGGNQPQHF; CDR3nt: TGTGCCAGCAACGCGGGGGGCAATCAGCCCCAGCATTTT
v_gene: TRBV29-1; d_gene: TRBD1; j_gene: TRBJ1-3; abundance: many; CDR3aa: CSVDRGNTIYF; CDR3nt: TGCAGCGTGGACAGGGGAAACACCATATATTTT
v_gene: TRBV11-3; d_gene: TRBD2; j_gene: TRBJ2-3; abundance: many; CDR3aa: CASSLAAGGPDTQYF; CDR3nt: TGTGCCAGCAGCTTAGCTGCGGGAGGGCCAGATACGCAGTATTTT
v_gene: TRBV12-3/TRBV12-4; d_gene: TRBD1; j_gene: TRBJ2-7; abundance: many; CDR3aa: CASSRQTGGSYEQYF; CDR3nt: TGTGCCAGCAGCCGCCAGACAGGGGGAAGCTACGAGCAGTACTTC
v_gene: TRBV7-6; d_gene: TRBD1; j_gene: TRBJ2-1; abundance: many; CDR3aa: CAISGTGGAREQFF; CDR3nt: TGTGCCATCTCCGGGACAGGGGGCGCCCGGGAGCAGTTCTTC
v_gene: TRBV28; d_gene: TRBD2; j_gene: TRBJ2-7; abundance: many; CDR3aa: CASSSGLAGGRVYEQYF; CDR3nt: TGTGCCAGCAGTTCGGGACTAGCGGGAGGGCGGGTCTACGAGCAGTACTTC
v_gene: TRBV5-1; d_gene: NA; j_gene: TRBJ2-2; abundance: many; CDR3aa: CASSLATASTGELFF; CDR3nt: TGCGCCAGCAGCTTGGCTACGGCGAGCACCGGGGAGCTGTTTTTT
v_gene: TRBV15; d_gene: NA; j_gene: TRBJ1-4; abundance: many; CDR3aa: CATSRALGEKLFF; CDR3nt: TGTGCCACCAGCAGGGCCCTAGGGGAAAAACTGTTTTTT
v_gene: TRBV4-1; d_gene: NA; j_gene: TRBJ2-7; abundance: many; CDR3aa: CASSWTQDGPYEQYF; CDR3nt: TGCGCCAGCAGCTGGACTCAGGACGGGCCCTACGAGCAGTACTTC
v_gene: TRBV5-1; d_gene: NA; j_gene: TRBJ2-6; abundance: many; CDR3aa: CASRSFLSSGANVLTF; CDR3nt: TGCGCCAGCAGGAGTTTCCTTAGCTCTGGGGCCAACGTCCTGACTTTC
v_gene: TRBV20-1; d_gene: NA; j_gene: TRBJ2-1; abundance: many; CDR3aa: CSAKLLADNEQFF; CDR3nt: TGCAGTGCCAAATTACTAGCAGACAATGAGCAGTTCTTC
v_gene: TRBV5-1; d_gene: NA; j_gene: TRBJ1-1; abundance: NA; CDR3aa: CASSPQWEGTEAFF; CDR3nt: TGCGCCAGCAGCCCACAGTGGGAAGGCACTGAAGCTTTCTTT
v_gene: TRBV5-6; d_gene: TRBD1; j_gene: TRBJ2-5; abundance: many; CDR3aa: CASSFGDRGQETQYF; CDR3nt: TGTGCCAGCAGCTTCGGGGACAGGGGGCAAGAGACCCAGTACTTC
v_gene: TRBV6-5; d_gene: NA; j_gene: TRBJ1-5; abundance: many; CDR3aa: CASSPLGGSNQPQHF; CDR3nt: TGTGCCAGCAGCCCCCTTGGGGGATCAAATCAGCCCCAGCATTTT
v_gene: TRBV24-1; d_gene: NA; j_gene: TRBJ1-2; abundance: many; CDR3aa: CATAPWGNYGYTF; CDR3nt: TGTGCCACCGCTCCGTGGGGAAACTATGGCTACACCTTC
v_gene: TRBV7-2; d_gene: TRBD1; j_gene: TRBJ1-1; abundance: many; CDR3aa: CASSTGQFTEAFF; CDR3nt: TGTGCCAGCAGCACGGGACAGTTCACTGAAGCTTTCTTT
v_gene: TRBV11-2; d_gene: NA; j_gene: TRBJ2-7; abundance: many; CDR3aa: CASSLAGFSAREQYF; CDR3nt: TGTGCCAGCAGCTTGGCAGGGTTCAGCGCTCGCGAGCAGTACTTC
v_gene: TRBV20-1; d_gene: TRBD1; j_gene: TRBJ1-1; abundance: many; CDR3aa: CSASKRQGASEAFF; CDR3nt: TGCAGTGCTAGTAAGAGACAGGGGGCCTCTGAAGCTTTCTTT
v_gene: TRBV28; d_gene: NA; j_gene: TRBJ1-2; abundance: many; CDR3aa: CASSFLGSGATYGYTF; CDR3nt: TGTGCCAGCAGTTTTCTAGGAAGCGGGGCTACCTATGGCTACACCTTC
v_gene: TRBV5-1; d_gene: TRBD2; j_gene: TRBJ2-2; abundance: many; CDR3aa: CASRGLAANTGELFF; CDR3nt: TGCGCCAGCAGGGGACTAGCGGCGAACACCGGGGAGCTGTTTTTT
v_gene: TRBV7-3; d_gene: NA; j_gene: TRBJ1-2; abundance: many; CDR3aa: CVSSLTGTDAGYGYTF; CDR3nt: TGTGTCAGCAGCTTAACAGGGACGGATGCCGGCTATGGCTACACCTTC
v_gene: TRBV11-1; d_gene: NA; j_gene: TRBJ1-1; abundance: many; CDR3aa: CASRIDRLTEAFF; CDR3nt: TGTGCCAGCAGAATAGACAGGCTCACTGAAGCTTTCTTT
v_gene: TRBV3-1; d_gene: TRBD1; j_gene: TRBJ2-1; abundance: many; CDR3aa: CASSRGQVANEQFF; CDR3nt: TGTGCCAGCAGCCGGGGACAGGTGGCCAATGAGCAGTTCTTC